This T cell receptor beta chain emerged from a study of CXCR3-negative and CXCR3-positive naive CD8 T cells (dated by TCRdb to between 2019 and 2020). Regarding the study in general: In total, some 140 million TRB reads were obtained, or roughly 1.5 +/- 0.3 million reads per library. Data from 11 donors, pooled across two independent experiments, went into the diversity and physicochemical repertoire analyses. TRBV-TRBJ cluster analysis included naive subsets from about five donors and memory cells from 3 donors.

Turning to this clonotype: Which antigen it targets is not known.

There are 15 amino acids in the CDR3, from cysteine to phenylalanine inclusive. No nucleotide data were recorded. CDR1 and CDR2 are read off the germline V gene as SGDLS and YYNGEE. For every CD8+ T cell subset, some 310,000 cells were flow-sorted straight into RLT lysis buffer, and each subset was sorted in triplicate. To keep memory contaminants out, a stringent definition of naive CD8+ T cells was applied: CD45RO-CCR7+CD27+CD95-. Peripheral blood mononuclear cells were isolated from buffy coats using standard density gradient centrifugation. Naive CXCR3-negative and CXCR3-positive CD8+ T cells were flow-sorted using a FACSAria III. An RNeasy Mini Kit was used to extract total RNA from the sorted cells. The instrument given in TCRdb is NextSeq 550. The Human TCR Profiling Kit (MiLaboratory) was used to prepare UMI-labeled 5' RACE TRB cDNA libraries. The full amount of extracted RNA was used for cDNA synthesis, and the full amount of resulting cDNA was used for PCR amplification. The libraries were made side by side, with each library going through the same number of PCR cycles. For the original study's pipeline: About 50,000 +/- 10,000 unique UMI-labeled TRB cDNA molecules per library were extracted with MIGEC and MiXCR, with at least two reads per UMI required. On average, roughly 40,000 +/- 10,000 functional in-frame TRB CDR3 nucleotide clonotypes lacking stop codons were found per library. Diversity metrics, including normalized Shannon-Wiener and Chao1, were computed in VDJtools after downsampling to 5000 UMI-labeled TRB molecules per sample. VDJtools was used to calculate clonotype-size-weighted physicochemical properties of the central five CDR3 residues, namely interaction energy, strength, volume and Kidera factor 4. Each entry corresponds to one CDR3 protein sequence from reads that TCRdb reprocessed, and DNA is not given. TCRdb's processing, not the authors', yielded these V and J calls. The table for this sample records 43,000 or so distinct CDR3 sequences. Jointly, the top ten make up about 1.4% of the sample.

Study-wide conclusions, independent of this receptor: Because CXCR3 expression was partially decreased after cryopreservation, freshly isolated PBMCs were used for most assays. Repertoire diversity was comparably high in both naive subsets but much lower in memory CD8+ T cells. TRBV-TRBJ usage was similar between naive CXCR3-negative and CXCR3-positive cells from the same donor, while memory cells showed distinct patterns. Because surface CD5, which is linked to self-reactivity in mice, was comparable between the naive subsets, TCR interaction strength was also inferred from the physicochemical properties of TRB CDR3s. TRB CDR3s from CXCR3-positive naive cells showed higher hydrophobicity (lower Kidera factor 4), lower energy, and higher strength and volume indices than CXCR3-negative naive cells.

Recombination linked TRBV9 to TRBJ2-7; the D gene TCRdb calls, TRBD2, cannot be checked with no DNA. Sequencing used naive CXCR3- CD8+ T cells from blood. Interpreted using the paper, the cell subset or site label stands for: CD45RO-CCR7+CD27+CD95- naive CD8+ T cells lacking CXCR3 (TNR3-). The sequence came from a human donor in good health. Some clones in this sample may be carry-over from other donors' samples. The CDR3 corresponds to CASSEGLAATYEQYF.